The TCR beta chain under discussion was sequenced for a study of CD8 T cells in Susac syndrome. The study's findings and limits: Acknowledgment was made by the study that its TCR sequencing and HLA analysis involved a relatively small number of individuals.

This CDR3 is 14 amino acids long. Trimming removed 4 bases from V and 2 bases from J, with 12 bases in between. Germline V gives CDR1 SGDLS, CDR2 YYNGEE. This clonotype was seen only once. Its antigen is unknown. RNA, at about 0.45 to 1 ug, was reverse transcribed with random hexamers. Amplification of TCR beta CDR3 used immunoSEQ multiplex PCR across 54 Vbeta and 13 Jbeta. TCRdb reanalysed the immunoSEQ multiplex PCR reads using MiXCR and keeps one entry per CDR3 protein. The repertoire consists of tens of thousands of distinct CDR3 sequences, with approximately 95% occurring once and the leading ten covering about 0.4%.

This clonotype was obtained from a human donor with multiple sclerosis. The chain uses TRBV9 and TRBJ1-1; no reliable D call. The sample taken for sequencing was CD8+ T cells from PBMCs. The CDR3 sequence: CASSPSGGNTEAFF. The CDR3 DNA reads as TGTGCCAGCAGCCCCTCGGGAGGTAACACTGAAGCTTTCTTT. The entire variable domain, with the rest obtained from reference TRBV9 and TRBJ1-1, is as follows: DSGVTQTPKHLITATGQRVTLRCSPRSGDLSVYWYQQSLDQGLQFLIQYYNGEERAKGNILERFSAQQFPDLHSELNLSSLELGDSALYFCASSPSGGNTEAFFGQGTRLTVV.